The clone carrying this T cell receptor beta chain turned up a few times. What it binds is not known. The data derive from a study of identical twins. With no exceptions, donors were healthy Caucasians. The germline CDR1 and CDR2 sequences are MNHEY and SMNVEV (reference sequence). CDR3 length: 15 amino acids. The germline V and J ends were trimmed by 0 bases and 0 bases, with 8 bases remaining between them. MiXCR, applied by TCRdb to the 5' RACE reads, yields one record per CDR3 protein. The repertoire holds some 330,000 distinct CDR3 sequences, with approximately 8.8% as singletons. General study findings and limits: Invariant T cells like MAIT and iNKT could partly confound the zero-insertion analyses. Excess twin sharing in beta out-of-frame sequences was weaker.

The specimen sequenced was naive T cells sorted from blood. J is TRBJ1-1 and V is TRBV27, with D unclear. This TCR was recovered from a woman between 50 and 59 years old in good health. CDR3 sequence reads: CASSLSPNLNTEAFF. CDR3 coding DNA: TGTGCCAGCAGTTTATCGCCAAATCTGAACACTGAAGCTTTCTTT.